The T cell receptor (beta chain) described here comes from a study of CD8+CD57+ T cells in acquired aplastic anemia. Patients picked for sequencing had shown CD8+CD57+ cell expansion detected by flow cytometry. TCR beta VDJ and CDR3 were profiled, and genomic DNA was the template. TCRdb reanalysed the reads using MiXCR and keeps one entry per CDR3 protein. The table includes about 180,000 distinct CDR3 sequences, 48% detected once. In its sample, this clonotype was seen many times. CDR1 and CDR2 (germline): LGHDT, YNNKEL (reference sequence). V shed 2 bases and J shed 4 bases, with 9 bases lying between them. This CDR3 has 13 residues.

The receptor's source is a human donor with aplastic anemia. The source material was sorted CD4+, CD8+, or CD8+CD57+ T cells (not recorded which) from PBMCs. The rearrangement joins TRBV3-1 to TRBJ2-7, with TRBD1 as a possible D gene (5 bases). The CDR3, as DNA: TGTGCCAGCAGCCAATTTGACAGTTACGAGCAGTACTTC. Protein product: CASSQFDSYEQYF.